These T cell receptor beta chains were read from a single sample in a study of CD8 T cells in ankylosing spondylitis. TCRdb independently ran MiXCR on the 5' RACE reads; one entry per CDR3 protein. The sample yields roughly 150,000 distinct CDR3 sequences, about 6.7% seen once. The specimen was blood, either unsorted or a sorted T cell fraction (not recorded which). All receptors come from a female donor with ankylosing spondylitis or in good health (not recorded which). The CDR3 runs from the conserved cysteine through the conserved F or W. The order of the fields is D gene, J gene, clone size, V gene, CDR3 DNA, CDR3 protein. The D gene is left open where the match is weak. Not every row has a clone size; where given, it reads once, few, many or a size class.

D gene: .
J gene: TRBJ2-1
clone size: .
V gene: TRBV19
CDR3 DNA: TGTGCCAGTAGTATATCGGCTAGCACCTACAATGAGCAGTTCTTC
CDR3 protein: CASSISASTYNEQFF

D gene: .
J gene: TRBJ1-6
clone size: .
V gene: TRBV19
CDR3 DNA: TGTGCCAGTAGTTTTGGGCTTACCAATTCACCCCTCCACTTT
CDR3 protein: CASSFGLTNSPLHF

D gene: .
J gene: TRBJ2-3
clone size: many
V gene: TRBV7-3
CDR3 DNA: TGTGCCAGCAGCCTTACGGGGGCGAGCACAGATACGCAGTATTTT
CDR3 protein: CASSLTGASTDTQYF

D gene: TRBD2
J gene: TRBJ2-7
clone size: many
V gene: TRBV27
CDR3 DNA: TGTGCCAGCAGTCCACTTACGGGCGGGGGGGCCCTGTACGAGCAGTACTTC
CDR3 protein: CASSPLTGGGALYEQYF

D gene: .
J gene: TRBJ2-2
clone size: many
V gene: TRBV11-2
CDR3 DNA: TGTGCCAGCAGCTTACGGGCCGGCACCGGGGAGCTGTTTTTT
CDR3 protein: CASSLRAGTGELFF

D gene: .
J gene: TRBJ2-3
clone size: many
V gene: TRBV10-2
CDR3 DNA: TGCGCCAGCAGTGAGCCGACGCCGGATACGCAGTATTTT
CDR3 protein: CASSEPTPDTQYF

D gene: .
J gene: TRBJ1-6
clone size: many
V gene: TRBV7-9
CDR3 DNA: TGTGCCAGCAGACGCGCGGCAGGAGATAATTCACCCCTCCACTTT
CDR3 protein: CASRRAAGDNSPLHF

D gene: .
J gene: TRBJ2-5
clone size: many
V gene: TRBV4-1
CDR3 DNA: TGCGCCAGCAGCCAATCGTACCAAGAGACCCAGTACTTC
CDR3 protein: CASSQSYQETQYF

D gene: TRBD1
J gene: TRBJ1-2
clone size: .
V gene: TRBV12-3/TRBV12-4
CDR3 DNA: TGTGCCAGCAGGAGGACAGGGAACCCCTATGGCTACACCTTC
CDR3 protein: CASRRTGNPYGYTF

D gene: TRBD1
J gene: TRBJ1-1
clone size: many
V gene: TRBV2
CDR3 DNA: TGTGCCAGCAGTGAAGGTAGGGGGCGGGACACTGAAGCTTTCTTT
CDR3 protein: CASSEGRGRDTEAFF

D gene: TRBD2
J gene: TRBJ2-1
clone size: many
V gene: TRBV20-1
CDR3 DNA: TGCAGTGCCCCCGTTTTTGCGGGGGGGTTTTCCTACAATGAGCAGTTCTTC
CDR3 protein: CSAPVFAGGFSYNEQFF

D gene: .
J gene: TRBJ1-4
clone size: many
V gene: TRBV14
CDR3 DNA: TGTGCCAGCAGCCAAGCAATCAGAAACGAAAAACTGTTTTTT
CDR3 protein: CASSQAIRNEKLFF

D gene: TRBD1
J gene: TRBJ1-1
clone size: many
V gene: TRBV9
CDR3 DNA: TGTGCCAGCAGCGAGACAGGGGGCGAAGCTTTCTTT
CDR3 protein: CASSETGGEAFF

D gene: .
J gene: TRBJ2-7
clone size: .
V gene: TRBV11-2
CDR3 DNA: TGTGCCAGCAGTTTCCCCGTAGGGGGGGGTTCCTACGAGCAGTACTTC
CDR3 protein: CASSFPVGGGSYEQYF

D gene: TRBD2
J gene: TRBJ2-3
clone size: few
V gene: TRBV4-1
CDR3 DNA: TGCGCCAGCAGCCTAAAATACTCAGGACTAGCGGGGGGGCCTAGGACAGATACGCAGTATTTT
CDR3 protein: CASSLKYSGLAGGPRTDTQYF

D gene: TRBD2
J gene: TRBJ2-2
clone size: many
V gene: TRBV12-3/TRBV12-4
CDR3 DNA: TGTGCCAGCGGCCTAGCGGGGAGCCCCCCCACCGGGGAGCTGTTTTTT
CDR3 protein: CASGLAGSPPTGELFF

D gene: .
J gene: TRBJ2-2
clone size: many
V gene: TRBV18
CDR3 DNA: TGTGCCAGCTCACCCCTCCCGGGGTCTGCGAACACCGGGGAGCTGTTTTTT
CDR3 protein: CASSPLPGSANTGELFF

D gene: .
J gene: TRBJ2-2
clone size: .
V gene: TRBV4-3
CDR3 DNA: TGCGCCAGCAGCCAAGATTCAGGGAGCAACACCGGGGAGCTGTTTTTT
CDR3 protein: CASSQDSGSNTGELFF

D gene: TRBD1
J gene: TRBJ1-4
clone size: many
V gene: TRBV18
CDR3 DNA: TGTGCCAGCTCACCACTTCGAGTAGGGGGCGAAGAAAAACTGTTTTTT
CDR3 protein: CASSPLRVGGEEKLFF

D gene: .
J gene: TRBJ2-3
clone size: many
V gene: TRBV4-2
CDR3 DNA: TGTGCCAGCAGCCGAGAAAGGGGACTCCGGGGAGATACGCAGTATTTT
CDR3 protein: CASSRERGLRGDTQYF

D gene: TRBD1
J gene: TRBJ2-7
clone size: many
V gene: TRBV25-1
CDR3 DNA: TGTGCCAGCAGGGGGACAGGGTTCCAGCAGTACTTC
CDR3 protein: CASRGTGFQQYF

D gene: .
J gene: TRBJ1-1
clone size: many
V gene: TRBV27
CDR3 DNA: TGTGCCAGCAGTTTATCTCCGAACACTGAAGCTTTCTTT
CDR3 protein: CASSLSPNTEAFF